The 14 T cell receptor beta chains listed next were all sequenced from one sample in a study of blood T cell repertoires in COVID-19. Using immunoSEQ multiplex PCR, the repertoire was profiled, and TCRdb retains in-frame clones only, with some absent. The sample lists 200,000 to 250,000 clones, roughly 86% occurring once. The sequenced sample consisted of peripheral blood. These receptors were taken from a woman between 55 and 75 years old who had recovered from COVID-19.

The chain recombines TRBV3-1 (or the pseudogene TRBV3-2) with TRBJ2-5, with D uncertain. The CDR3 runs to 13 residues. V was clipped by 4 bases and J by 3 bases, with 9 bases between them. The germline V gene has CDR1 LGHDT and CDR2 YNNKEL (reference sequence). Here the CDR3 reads CASSRAREETQYF. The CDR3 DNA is TGTGCCAGCAGCCGGGCCAGAGAAGAGACCCAGTACTTC.

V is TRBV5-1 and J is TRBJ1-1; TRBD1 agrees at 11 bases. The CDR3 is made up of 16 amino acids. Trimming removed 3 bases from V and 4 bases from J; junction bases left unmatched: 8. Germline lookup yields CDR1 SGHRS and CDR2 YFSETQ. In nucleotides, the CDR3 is TGCGCCAGCAGCTCCGGGACAGGGGGAAGTGCCACTGAAGCTTTCTTT. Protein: CASSSGTGGSATEAFF.

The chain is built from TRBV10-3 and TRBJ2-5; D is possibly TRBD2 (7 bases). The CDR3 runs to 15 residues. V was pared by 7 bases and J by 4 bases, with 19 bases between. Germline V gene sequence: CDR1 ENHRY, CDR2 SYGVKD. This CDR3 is CAIMEGQGRGETQYF. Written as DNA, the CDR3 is TGTGCCATCATGGAGGGTCAGGGGAGGGGAGAGACCCAGTACTTC.

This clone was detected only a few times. The CDR3 loop is CASSFTGGQETQYF. The CDR3 DNA reads TGTGCCAGCAGCTTCACGGGGGGGCAAGAGACCCAGTACTTC. This chain uses TRBV11-2 with TRBJ2-5, with 8 positions matching TRBD2. J gave up 2 bases and V 3 bases, and 2 bases lay outside the gene matches. In germline, CDR1 is SGHAT, CDR2 FQNNGV. The CDR3 totals 14 residues.

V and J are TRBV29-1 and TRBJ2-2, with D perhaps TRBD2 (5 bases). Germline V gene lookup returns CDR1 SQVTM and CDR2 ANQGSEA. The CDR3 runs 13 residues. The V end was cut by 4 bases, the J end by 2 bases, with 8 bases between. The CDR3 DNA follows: TGCAGCGTTGTCGGGGAAAACACCGGGGAGCTGTTTTTT. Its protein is CSVVGENTGELFF.

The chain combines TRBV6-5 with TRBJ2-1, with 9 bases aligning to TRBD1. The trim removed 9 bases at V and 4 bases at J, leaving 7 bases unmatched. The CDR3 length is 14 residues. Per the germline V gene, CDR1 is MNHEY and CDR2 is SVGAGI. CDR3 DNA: TGTGCCAGTTTCCGGGACAGGGTTTACAATGAGCAGTTCTTC. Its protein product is CASFRDRVYNEQFF.

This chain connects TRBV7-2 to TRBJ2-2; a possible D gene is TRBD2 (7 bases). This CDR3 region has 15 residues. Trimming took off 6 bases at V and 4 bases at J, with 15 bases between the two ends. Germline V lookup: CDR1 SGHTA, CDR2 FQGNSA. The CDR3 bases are TGTGCCAGCAGACAAGGGGGGGGAAGCACCGGGGAGCTGTTTTTT. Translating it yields CASRQGGGSTGELFF.

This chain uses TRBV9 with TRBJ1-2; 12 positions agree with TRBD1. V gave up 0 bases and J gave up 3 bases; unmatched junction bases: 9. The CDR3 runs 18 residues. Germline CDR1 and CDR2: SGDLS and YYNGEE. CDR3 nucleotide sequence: TGTGCCAGCAGCGTAGGCTCGGGGACAGGGGGCGATTACTATGGCTACACCTTC. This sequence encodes CASSVGSGTGGDYYGYTF.

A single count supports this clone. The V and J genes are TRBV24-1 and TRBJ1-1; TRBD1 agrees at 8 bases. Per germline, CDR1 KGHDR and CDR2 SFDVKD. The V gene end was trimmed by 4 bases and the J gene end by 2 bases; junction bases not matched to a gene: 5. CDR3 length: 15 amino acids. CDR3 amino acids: CATSDPGQGNTEAFF. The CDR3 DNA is TGTGCCACCAGTGACCCCGGACAGGGTAACACTGAAGCTTTCTTT.

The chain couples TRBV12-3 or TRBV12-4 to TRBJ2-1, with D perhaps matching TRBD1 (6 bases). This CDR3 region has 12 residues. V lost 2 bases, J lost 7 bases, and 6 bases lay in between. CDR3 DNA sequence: TGTGCCAGCAGTTTAAGGGGGAATGAGCAGTTCTTC. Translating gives CASSLRGNEQFF.

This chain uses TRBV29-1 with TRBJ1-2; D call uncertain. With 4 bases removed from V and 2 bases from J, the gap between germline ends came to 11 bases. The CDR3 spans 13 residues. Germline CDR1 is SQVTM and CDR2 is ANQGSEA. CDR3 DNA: TGCAGCGTTGGGGGTGGGGAGAACTATGGCTACACCTTC. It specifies CSVGGGENYGYTF.

The CDR3 protein is CASSLKGRVNTEAFF. The CDR3 DNA follows: TGTGCCAGCAGCTTGAAAGGGAGGGTGAACACTGAAGCTTTCTTT. The V and J genes are TRBV5-4 and TRBJ1-1; D remains unclear. The CDR3 covers 15 residues. Germline CDR1 SGHNT, CDR2 YYREEE (reference sequence). V gave up 1 base and J gave up 0 bases, with 10 bases separating them. The complete variable domain, with remaining parts taken from reference TRBV5-4 and TRBJ1-1, reads ETGVTQSPTHLIKTRGQQVTLRCSSQSGHNTVSWYQQALGQGPQFIFQYYREEENGRGNFPPRFSGLQFPNYSSELNVNALELDDSALYLCASSLKGRVNTEAFFGQGTRLTVV.

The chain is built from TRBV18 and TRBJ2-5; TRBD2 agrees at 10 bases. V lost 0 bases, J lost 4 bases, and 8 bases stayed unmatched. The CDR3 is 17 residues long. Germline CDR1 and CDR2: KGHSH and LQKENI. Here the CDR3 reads CASSPPFSSGGRETQYF. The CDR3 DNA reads TGTGCCAGCTCACCACCGTTCTCTAGCGGGGGCCGAGAGACCCAGTACTTC.

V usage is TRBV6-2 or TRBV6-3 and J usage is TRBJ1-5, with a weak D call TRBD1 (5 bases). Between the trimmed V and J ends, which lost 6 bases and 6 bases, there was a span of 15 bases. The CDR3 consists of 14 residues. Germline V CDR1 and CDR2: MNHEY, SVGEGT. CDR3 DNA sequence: TGTGCCAGCAGCTCGGGGGTGAGGGTTCAGCCCCAGCATTTT. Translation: CASSSGVRVQPQHF.